The 27 T cell receptor beta chains below were found in one sample sequenced in a study of spatial heterogeneity in lung cancer. One entry per CDR3 protein results from TCRdb running MiXCR on the 5' RACE reads. The sample carries over 9,500 distinct CDR3 sequences, 3.7% recorded once. Time point defined: sample taken at primary tumor resection. This specimen was PBMCs, taken at surgery. The receptors shown here come from a female donor with early-stage non-small cell lung cancer.

This clonotype appeared many times. This CDR3 reads CASSESERGYQPQHF. Here the CDR3 DNA reads TGTGCCAGCAGTGAAAGTGAGAGGGGGTATCAGCCCCAGCATTTT. The chain carries TRBV6-1 and TRBJ1-5; D perhaps matches TRBD1 (6 bases). The germline V gene encodes CDR1 MNHNS and CDR2 SASEGT. The CDR3 has 15 residues. The ends were cut back, 2 bases at V and 5 bases at J, with 13 bases in the middle.

This clonotype was seen many times. This rearrangement joins TRBV20-1 to TRBJ2-3; the match to TRBD2 covers 14 bases. J lost 6 bases, V lost 5 bases, and 10 bases had no gene match. The CDR3 has 16 residues. CDR1 is DFQATT, CDR2 SNEGSKA, per germline (reference sequence). The CDR3 loop is CSAPSGTSGGLDTQYF. CDR3 bases: TGCAGTGCTCCCTCCGGGACTAGCGGGGGCCTGGATACGCAGTATTTT.

This clonotype has a count of ten or more. The chain is built from TRBV6-5 and TRBJ1-3; 8 nucleotides agree with TRBD1. The V gene end was trimmed by 6 bases and the J gene end by 2 bases; junction bases not matched to a gene: 3. CDR3 length: 14 amino acids. The V gene's germline CDR1 is MNHEY and CDR2 SVGAGI. DNA of the CDR3: TGTGCCAGCAGCCTGGACAGGGCTGGAAACACCATATATTTT. Amino acids: CASSLDRAGNTIYF.

In this sample, this clonotype turned up many times. V is TRBV20-1 and J is TRBJ2-1; D gene unclear. CDR1 and CDR2 (germline): DFQATT, SNEGSKA (reference sequence). The CDR3 extends over 13 amino acids. Trimming stripped 7 bases from V and 3 bases from J, with 13 bases between. The CDR3 coding sequence is TGCAGTGGTACAGACCCTAACTACAATGAGCAGTTCTTC. Translation gives CSGTDPNYNEQFF.

This clonotype showed up just a few times. The chain couples TRBV20-1 to TRBJ1-2; 9 positions agree with TRBD1. CDR3 length: 13 residues. The ends lost 3 bases at V and 5 bases at J; junction bases unmatched: 4. The germline gives CDR1 DFQATT, CDR2 SNEGSKA (reference sequence). This chain's CDR3 is CSASRDRAYGYTF. The CDR3 DNA is TGCAGTGCTAGCCGGGACAGGGCTTATGGCTACACCTTC.

This clonotype was detected ten times or more. This chain uses TRBV12-3 or TRBV12-4 with TRBJ2-7; 9 nucleotides match TRBD2. J was trimmed by 4 bases and V by 6 bases; bases with no gene match: 10. The CDR3 runs 15 residues. CDR3 loop: CASSSQGSGSYEQYF. CDR3 nucleotide sequence: TGTGCCAGCAGCTCTCAGGGTAGCGGGAGTTACGAGCAGTACTTC.

This clonotype was counted many times. The chain is built from TRBV2 and TRBJ2-2; TRBD2 aligns across 13 bases. The CDR3 totals 16 residues. V dropped 10 bases and J dropped 4; count of bases not matched to a gene: 9. CDR1 is SNHLY and CDR2 is FYNNEI in the germline V gene. The CDR3 DNA sequence: TGTGCCACGAAACGGACTAGCGGGAGCTCCACCGGGGAGCTGTTTTTT. It translates to CATKRTSGSSTGELFF.

This clonotype was seen at least ten times. The chain recombines TRBV7-8 with TRBJ2-3, with a possible D match to TRBD1 (7 bases). CDR3 size: 13 residues. V was trimmed by 7 bases and J by 4 bases, leaving 12 bases between them. Germline-derived CDR1 and CDR2 are SGHVS and FQNEAQ. Here the CDR3 DNA reads TGTGCCAGCACTCAGGGGGGATCAGATACGCAGTATTTT. Translated: CASTQGGSDTQYF.

V and J are TRBV27 and TRBJ1-1; D remains unclear. Germline CDR1 MNHEY, CDR2 SMNVEV (reference sequence). CDR3 length equals 13 residues. V lost 5 bases, J lost 1 base, and 8 bases lay in between. This CDR3 is CASSHGENTEAFF. The CDR3 DNA follows: TGTGCCAGCAGTCATGGTGAGAACACTGAAGCTTTCTTT.

Ten or more counts support this clonotype. The chain employs TRBV4-3 and TRBJ2-1, with 11 bases lining up with TRBD2. Losses at the gene ends were 1 base for V and 3 bases for J; bases not matched to a gene: 5. From germline, CDR1 is LGHNA and CDR2 YSLEER. The CDR3 is 17 residues long. CDR3 in amino acids: CASSQAPTSGGYNEQFF. CDR3 DNA sequence: TGCGCCAGCAGCCAAGCCCCCACTAGCGGGGGCTACAATGAGCAGTTCTTC.

This clonotype was recorded many times. V usage is TRBV7-2 and J usage is TRBJ2-3; 8 bases align to TRBD2. Germline CDR1 and CDR2: SGHTA and FQGNSA. The CDR3 sequence is 17 residues long. The trim removed 3 bases at V and 1 base at J, leaving 9 bases unmatched. The CDR3 bases are TGTGCCAGCAGCTTTGCGGGACCCGGGAGGGGCACAGATACGCAGTATTTT. Protein: CASSFAGPGRGTDTQYF. Full variable domain (remainder filled in from reference TRBV7-2 and TRBJ2-3): GAGVSQSPSNKVTEKGKDVELRCDPISGHTALYWYRQSLGQGLEFLIYFQGNSAPDKSGLPSDRFSAERTGGSVSTLTIQRTQQEDSAVYLCASSFAGPGRGTDTQYFGPGTRLTVL.

This chain connects TRBV7-3 to TRBJ2-1; TRBD2 agrees at 7 bases. The length of the CDR3 is 15 residues. Trimming removed 1 base from V and 5 bases from J; junction bases left unmatched: 5. Germline CDR1 is SGHTA and CDR2 is FQGTGA. The DNA for the CDR3 is TGTGCCAGCAGCTTAATAGGCGGGGGACACAATGAGCAGTTCTTC. Amino acid sequence: CASSLIGGGHNEQFF. The full variable domain, its missing parts supplied by reference TRBV7-3 and TRBJ2-1, is GAGVSQTPSNKVTEKGKYVELRCDPISGHTALYWYRQSLGQGPEFLIYFQGTGAADDSGLPNDRFFAVRPEGSVSTLKIQRTERGDSAVYLCASSLIGGGHNEQFFGPGTRLTVL.

This clonotype was recorded many times. J is TRBJ1-4 and V is TRBV7-2; maybe TRBD1 (5 bases). CDR3 size: 18 residues. V shed 4 bases and J shed 1 base, with 19 bases lying between them. From germline, CDR1 is SGHTA and CDR2 FQGNSA. In nucleotides, the CDR3 is TGTGCCAGCAGCTCCCGGACGGTGGGGGGGTTAACTAATGAAAAACTGTTTTTT. This translates into CASSSRTVGGLTNEKLFF.

This clonotype was seen a handful of times. The chain joins TRBV20-1 to TRBJ2-1; a possible D gene is TRBD1 (6 bases). The CDR3 totals 16 residues. The germline gives CDR1 DFQATT, CDR2 SNEGSKA (reference sequence). Trimming pared 6 bases from V and 2 bases from J, leaving 20 bases between. CDR3 loop: CSALDPQGTPYNEQFF. Here the CDR3 DNA reads TGCAGTGCCTTGGACCCTCAGGGGACCCCCTACAATGAGCAGTTCTTC.

This clonotype was observed a few times. The rearrangement uses TRBV2 and TRBJ1-1; TRBD1 matches 8 bases. This CDR3 comprises 16 residues. The germline gives CDR1 SNHLY, CDR2 FYNNEI. V trimming: 1 base; J trimming: 1 base; junction bases outside the gene matches: 5. In nucleotides, the CDR3 is TGTGCCAGCAGTGAAGGGGGGACAGGCGCGAACACTGAAGCTTTCTTT. Translated: CASSEGGTGANTEAFF. The complete variable domain, with remaining parts taken from reference TRBV2 and TRBJ1-1, reads EPEVTQTPSHQVTQMGQEVILRCVPISNHLYFYWYRQILGQKVEFLVSFYNNEISEKSEIFDDQFSVERPDGSNFTLKIRSTKLEDSAMYFCASSEGGTGANTEAFFGQGTRLTVV.

This clonotype was recorded a few times. The chain combines TRBV20-1 with TRBJ1-1; 8 bases line up with TRBD1. Germline V gene data show CDR1 as DFQATT and CDR2 as SNEGSKA (reference sequence). Germline trimming cut 6 bases from V and 4 bases from J; bases unmatched to any gene: 7. This CDR3 has 13 residues. CDR3 nucleotides: TGCAGTGCCGATCCAGGGGGCCCCACTGAAGCTTTCTTT. Protein product: CSADPGGPTEAFF.

This clonotype came up many times. A read error may produce the germline difference seen at one junction end. V gene TRBV20-1 combines with J gene TRBJ2-1; 9 positions match TRBD2. This CDR3 has 15 amino acids. Germline V CDR1 and CDR2: DFQATT, SNEGSKA (reference sequence). The CDR3 nucleotides are TGCAGTGCTAGAGAAAGGACTAGCGCCTACGATGAGCAGTTCTTC. It translates to CSARERTSAYDEQFF.

The chain's CDR3 is CASSTRGQKDYGYTF. The CDR3 coding sequence is TGTGCCAGCAGCACCAGGGGACAGAAGGACTATGGCTACACCTTC. The rearrangement links TRBV5-4 to TRBJ1-2, with 7 nucleotides matching TRBD1. Germline trimming cut 4 bases from V and 3 bases from J; bases unmatched to any gene: 9. The CDR3 covers 15 residues. Germline CDR1 reads SGHNT; CDR2 reads YYREEE (reference sequence).

This clonotype was recorded at least ten times. The J gene is TRBJ2-5, the V gene TRBV7-9; 7 positions agree with TRBD2. Per the germline V gene, CDR1 is SEHNR and CDR2 is FQNEAQ (reference sequence). V lost 3 bases, J lost 5 bases, and 12 bases stayed unmatched. The CDR3 spans 16 residues. DNA for the CDR3: TGTGCCAGCAGCTTCTCTAGCGGTTCAACGGGGGAGACCCAGTACTTC. It specifies CASSFSSGSTGETQYF.

Many counts were recorded for this clonotype. V gene TRBV21-1 combines with J gene TRBJ2-2; the D call of TRBD1 is as the table states it, not checked on the DNA. TRBV21-1 constitutes a pseudogene. The CDR3 has 15 residues. The DNA of the CDR3 is TGTGCCATCCGACAGTCCTCGATGACCACCGGGGAGCTGTTTTTT. The encoded protein is CAIRQSSMTTGELFF.

This clonotype was seen repeatedly, ten times or more. This sequence joins TRBV5-5 and TRBJ1-2; 7 bases match TRBD1. Germline CDR1 reads SGHKS; CDR2 reads YYEKEE (reference sequence). V lost 4 bases, J lost 1 base, and 1 base stayed unmatched. This CDR3 contains 13 residues. In DNA, the CDR3 is TGTGCCAGCAGCCGGGACAGTAACTATGGCTACACCTTC. Its translation: CASSRDSNYGYTF.

This clonotype showed up many times. The rearrangement uses TRBV5-1 and TRBJ2-1, with no clear D. Looked up from germline, CDR1 is SGHRS and CDR2 is YFSETQ. With 1 base removed from V and 4 bases from J, the gap between germline ends came to 6 bases. This CDR3 region has 13 residues. CDR3 residues: CASSLNGYNEQFF. The CDR3 DNA is TGCGCCAGCAGCTTGAACGGGTACAATGAGCAGTTCTTC.

This clonotype was picked up a small number of times. The chain employs TRBV25-1 and TRBJ1-5; the D is unclear. V was cut by 3 bases and J by 7 bases, with 13 bases left in between. The CDR3 has 14 residues. The germline gives CDR1 MGHDK, CDR2 SYGVNS. This CDR3 is CASSDGRLSQPQHF. In DNA form, the CDR3 reads TGTGCCAGCAGTGATGGTCGTCTCTCGCAGCCCCAGCATTTT.

At least ten counts were recorded for this clonotype. The chain couples TRBV15 to TRBJ2-5, with D perhaps matching TRBD1 (6 bases). The CDR3 loop spans 17 amino acids. V was shortened by 0 bases and J by 2 bases, with 16 bases between the two germline ends. CDR1 LNHNV and CDR2 YYDKDF come from the germline V gene (reference sequence). The CDR3 coding sequence is TGTGCCACCAGCAGAGATAGGGCAGGGGTAGGGCAAGAGACCCAGTACTTC. This codes for CATSRDRAGVGQETQYF.

This clonotype has a handful of counts. The gene calls are TRBV24-1 and TRBJ1-6; a weak D match, TRBD1 (5 bases). Trimming removed 2 bases from V and 3 bases from J, with 22 bases in between. From germline, CDR1 is KGHDR and CDR2 SFDVKD. The CDR3 runs 20 residues. This chain's CDR3 is CATSDSRKQDGVSYNSPLHF. CDR3 DNA sequence: TGTGCCACCAGTGATTCGCGAAAACAGGACGGTGTTAGCTATAATTCACCCCTCCACTTT.

This clonotype was detected ten times or more. V is TRBV29-1 and J is TRBJ1-6; 7 bases match TRBD1. The J segment lost 10 bases and the V segment lost 4 bases, leaving 7 bases of the junction unmatched. CDR3 length: 13 amino acids. Germline V gene lookup returns CDR1 SQVTM and CDR2 ANQGSEA. The CDR3 region is CSVGQGRGSPLHF. The CDR3 DNA follows: TGCAGCGTTGGACAGGGCCGGGGGTCACCCCTCCACTTT.

The sample holds a few counts of this clonotype. The chain is built from TRBV10-1 and TRBJ1-4; unclear D gene. From germline, CDR1 is WNHNN and CDR2 SYGVQD (reference sequence). The CDR3 covers 16 residues. The germline V and J ends were trimmed by 7 bases and 0 bases, with 15 bases remaining between them. The CDR3 DNA follows: TGCGCCAGCAATAGACGACACCTCGCAACTAATGAAAAACTGTTTTTT. It yields the protein CASNRRHLATNEKLFF.